This T cell receptor (beta chain) was observed in a study of blood T cells in healthy people across ages. General study results and limits: Estimated diversity that came from one million T cells was considered an underestimate. Naive T cell percentage showed a strong correlation with TCR beta diversity.

The V gene lost 0 bases and the J gene lost 10 bases, with 17 bases spanning the gap. Germline assignment: CDR1 SGHTA and CDR2 FQGNSA. The CDR3 is 15 residues long. PCR was performed a second time for about 6 to 11 cycles using a sample-barcoded 5' primer and a J-beta primer mix. Every sample returned 2.5 million or more CDR3-containing paired-end reads. TCRdb re-called the 5' RACE reads with MiXCR, one entry per CDR3 protein. The data hold over 600,000 distinct CDR3 sequences, with roughly 43% observed a single time. Comments on this clonotype: Antigen: not known.

Donors each provided roughly 11 milliliters of peripheral blood. The sequence derives from a man at least 80 years old in good health. Material for sequencing was blood. This chain links TRBV7-2 with TRBJ2-3, with D possibly matching TRBD1 (5 bases). The CDR3 region has the DNA TGTGCCAGCAGCTTAGCGGTTGGGCAGGGAACTGCGCAGTATTTT. It codes for CASSLAVGQGTAQYF. Combining the CDR3 with reference TRBV7-2 and TRBJ2-3 gives the whole variable domain GAGVSQSPSNKVTEKGKDVELRCDPISGHTALYWYRQSLGQGLEFLIYFQGNSAPDKSGLPSDRFSAERTGGSVSTLTIQRTQQEDSAVYLCASSLAVGQGTAQYFGPGTRLTVL.